The present entry profiles one T cell receptor (beta chain) with its context. The junction and the germline gene differ at one end; a read error may be behind it. CDR1 and CDR2 from the germline V gene are SGDLS and YYNGEE. This CDR3 is built from 13 residues. This sample stems from a study of CD8 T cells in Susac syndrome. TCR beta sequences were obtained from blood CD8+ and CD4+ T cells. While CD8+ and CD4+ T cells were isolated negatively, TEMRA cells were enriched by FACS. A quantity of roughly 0.5 to 1 ug RNA underwent reverse transcription using random hexamers. Coverage of TCR beta CDR3 amplification by immunoSEQ multiplex PCR extended to 54 Vbeta and 13 Jbeta. TCRdb re-analysed the immunoSEQ multiplex PCR reads in MiXCR, keeping a single row per CDR3 protein. The repertoire holds 330,000 or so distinct CDR3 sequences, almost 85% seen once, with 0.21% in the top ten.

The rearrangement uses TRBV9 and TRBJ1-1; D not certain. Sequenced: CD8+ T cells from PBMCs. This clonotype was sampled from a human donor with multiple sclerosis. Written as DNA, the CDR3 is TGTGCCAGCAGTGTAGGCTCGAACACTGAAGCTTTCTTT. Protein product: CASSVGSNTEAFF.